What follows describes a single TCR beta chain. The antigen is undetermined. This CDR3 comprises 13 residues. Germline V gene sequence: CDR1 MNHEY, CDR2 SVGEGT. With 1 base removed from V and 2 bases from J, the gap between germline ends came to 4 bases. The data were obtained in a study of CD8 T cells in ankylosing spondylitis. Findings of the study overall: Existing reports had already noted some motif variants in reactive arthritis synovial fluid and blood. Apparently characteristic of ankylosing spondylitis blood was a TCR beta motif (eight highly homologous variants). The disease-linked clones had a CD8+ phenotype and low blood frequencies. Disease-linked clones reportedly showed significant enrichment in matched ankylosing spondylitis synovial fluid.

Quantitative 5'-RACE was performed with molecular barcodes, and it yielded the TCR beta libraries. Via MiXCR, TCRdb re-called the 5' RACE reads, giving one row per CDR3 protein. The repertoire has about 500,000 distinct CDR3 sequences, less than 6% of them found once; the top ten carry approximately 4%. The chain recombines TRBV6-2 or TRBV6-3 with TRBJ2-3; D gene uncertain. This TCR was sampled from a male donor with ankylosing spondylitis. The sample consisted of blood, either unsorted or a sorted T cell fraction (not recorded which). Here the CDR3 DNA reads TGTGCCAGCAGTTACTGGACCACAGATACGCAGTATTTT. Translated: CASSYWTTDTQYF.